A selection of T cell receptor beta chains follows, all from one sample in a study of tumor-infiltrating lymphocytes in oesophageal squamous cell carcinoma. TCRdb re-analysed the PCR reads in MiXCR, keeping a single row per CDR3 protein. The sample has about 9,600 distinct CDR3 sequences; approximately 59% are singletons. The source material was esophageal tumor tissue. Every receptor here comes from a male donor with esophageal squamous cell carcinoma. Each CDR3 is given without its conserved first and last residue. The order of the fields is clone size, J gene, V gene, CDR3 protein. Rows give clone size only sometimes, using once, few, many, or a class for an expanded clone.

size: few
J: TRBJ1-1
V: TRBV7-3
CDR3: ASSLARGSEAF

size: NA
J: TRBJ2-3
V: TRBV6-9
CDR3: ASSYPGLAVTDTQY

size: NA
J: TRBJ2-1
V: TRBV7-9
CDR3: ASSPLAGGYNEQF

size: large
J: TRBJ1-1
V: TRBV6-2/TRBV6-3
CDR3: ASSYSNRPEAF

size: few
J: TRBJ2-5
V: TRBV7-6
CDR3: ASSLALARQETQY

size: NA
J: NA
V: TRBV7-9
CDR3: ASSGRSRGLYEQY

size: NA
J: TRBJ2-5
V: TRBV28
CDR3: ASSLYWAGETQY

size: NA
J: NA
V: TRBV7-4
CDR3: ASTPQDEQF

size: NA
J: TRBJ1-1
V: TRBV28
CDR3: ASSIVGGEAF

size: few
J: TRBJ1-2
V: TRBV10-2
CDR3: ASKKQGARGYGYT

size: many
J: TRBJ2-2
V: TRBV18
CDR3: ASSPFFGPIEATGELF

size: NA
J: NA
V: TRBV6-5
CDR3: ASRKGNEQY

size: NA
J: TRBJ2-3
V: TRBV7-2
CDR3: ASSFSASLPDTQY

size: once
J: TRBJ2-4
V: TRBV4-3
CDR3: ASSQGTGYNEQY

size: NA
J: TRBJ1-1
V: TRBV11-1
CDR3: ASSSRQGDTEAF

size: NA
J: TRBJ2-5
V: TRBV5-5
CDR3: ASSWDEETQY

size: NA
J: NA
V: TRBV7-3
CDR3: ASSLPGTGHNEQF

size: once
J: NA
V: TRBV7-2
CDR3: ASTLAGDRETQY

size: NA
J: NA
V: TRBV7-2
CDR3: ASSLLSGGWDEQF

size: NA
J: TRBJ2-5
V: TRBV7-2
CDR3: ASSPYGSEQY